The present T cell receptor (beta chain) was sequenced within a study of cytomegalovirus exposure and HLA in healthy donors. Findings of the study overall: In vitro testing confirmed three CMV-associated chains as specific for CMV antigens.

Remarks on this clone: What it binds is unknown.

Germline V lookup: CDR1 LNHDA, CDR2 SQIVND (reference sequence). With 2 bases removed from V and 7 bases from J, the gap between germline ends came to 14 bases. The CDR3 is made up of 15 amino acids. TCRdb keeps only in-frame clones here, not all; method: immunoSEQ multiplex PCR. The sample has about 250,000 clones, more than 75% seen once. V usage is TRBV19 and J usage is TRBJ1-4; D unresolved. The material sequenced was PBMCs. This TCR derives from a man aged 18-30 years in good health and CMV-seropositive. The CDR3 sequence: CASSIYPSRGEKLFF. DNA for the CDR3: TGTGCCAGTAGTATATACCCATCCAGAGGTGAAAAACTGTTTTTT.